This T cell receptor beta chain was documented in a study of T-cell reconstitution after alpha-beta-depleted transplantation in children (dated by TCRdb to 2016 to 2017). About the study as a whole: Using TCR repertoire profiling, the study quantitatively followed how T-cell immune reconstitution unfolded in children after TCRalphabeta/CD19-depleted allogeneic hematopoietic cell transplantation.

This clonotype was seen ten or more times. Its antigen is unknown. Base qualities are missing; no much larger clone stands one base away. The library was made by PCR. TCRdb records Illumina HiSeq 2500 as the sequencer. TCR library preparation used molecular barcoding, with unique molecular identifiers applied to normalize quantification of the TCRbeta repertoire. Using fastp at Q25 and MiXCR, TCRdb reprocessed the public reads and kept productive beta chains. Every distinct CDR3 protein forms one entry, paired with its most common genes and DNA. For this sample the table gives a few hundred thousand distinct CDR3 sequences, of which 9% to 10% were detected only once. Together, the top ten hold 5.1% of the sample. Its CDR3 holds 15 amino acids, cysteine through phenylalanine. Only the CDR3 region is kept as DNA, spanning 45 bases read in frame from base 1. At the junction V is shortened by 7 bases and J by 5 bases, with 18 bases in between. Looking up the germline V gene (reference sequence) yields CDR1 DFQATT and CDR2 SNEGSKA.

The clonotype comes from a human donor who donated a stem cell graft to a child with SCID. The sequence links TRBV20-1 to TRBJ1-6; the D segment cannot be called with confidence. The material sequenced was PBMCs from the stem cell graft donor, taken from the stem cell graft. CDR3 loop: CSVSRGGLDNSPLHF. The bases are TGCAGTGTCTCTCGGGGTGGATTGGATAATTCACCCCTCCACTTT.